This TCR beta chain was captured by sequencing in a study of blood T cell repertoires in COVID-19 (dated by TCRdb to the early 2020s). Regarding the study in general: Samples covering the acute and convalescent phases of COVID-19 were provided by collaborators in the United States, Italy and Spain. The prospective study material was composed of cDNA or gDNA derived from T cells, B-cell-depleted T cells, or PBMCs. The dataset comprised deeply sampled blood TCRbeta repertoires from subjects exposed to, actively infected with, or recovered from COVID-19. The repertoires were released in a freely available public database intended as a resource for research on the immune response to SARS-CoV-2. Samples came from the ongoing ImmuneRACE study (first 160 participants) plus 1,254 subjects from 6 global collaborators. A de-identified subject ID, COVID-19 status, age in years and sex were almost always included in the sample metadata. Where HLA class I and class II types were available, the types were taken from metadata supplied by the sample provider, not from assay-based typing.

The paper as a whole reports these results and caveats: The amount of clinical and demographic metadata varied by source and participant and was provided uncurated.

TCRbeta CDR3 regions were amplified from genomic DNA using the immunoSEQ Assay, a bias-controlled multiplex PCR. Per the original workflow: Nucleated cell counts per sample were estimated from amplification of reference gene primers within the assay. To quantify the absolute abundance of each unique TCRbeta CDR3 rearrangement, sequence reads were collapsed and filtered. Productive Simpson clonality was computed per sample as the square root of Simpson's diversity index over productive rearrangements. TCRdb limited this immuneACCESS table to in-frame rearrangements with V and J called. A share of clones is missing; checked studies link under half to unresolved V genes, and the rest is unexplained. V, J and clone size were drawn from that table, and D and trimming were deduced from the DNA. The sample has 180,000 or so clones on record, around 83% of them singletons. Around 7.5% of the sample goes to the ten largest clones.

Collaborating institutions collected whole blood in K2EDTA tubes following their own protocols. Collaborator samples were shipped for TCRbeta analysis as frozen whole blood, isolated PBMCs, or DNA extracted from either sample type. With respect to this clone: Which antigen it targets is not known. Per-base quality was not reported, and no clone a single base away is much larger than it.

The CDR3, from cysteine to phenylalanine, totals 15 residues. The retained sequence is limited to the CDR3, 45 bases, with the frame set at the first base. The germline V gene sets CDR1 to MNHEY and CDR2 to SVGAGI. Trimming removed 6 bases from V and 3 bases from J, leaving 18 bases between the germline ends. This TCR derives from a woman aged 60-75 years with acute or convalescent COVID-19. The chain joins TRBV6-5 to TRBJ2-7, and perhaps TRBD2 as D gene, on 5 matching bases. Sequenced sample: peripheral blood. CDR3 protein: CASRTTEPGDYEQYF. At the DNA level, the sequence is TGTGCCAGCAGGACCACAGAACCCGGGGACTACGAGCAGTACTTC.